This T cell receptor beta chain is drawn from a study of T-cell reconstitution after alpha-beta-depleted transplantation in children. On this clonotype itself: Its antigen is not identified.

Overall study findings and caveats: After one year, T-cell counts and TCRbeta diversity mostly came from new T cells.

The V and J ends lost 4 bases and 3 bases respectively, with 7 bases between them. Germline CDR1 and CDR2: LGHDT and YNNKEL (reference sequence). The CDR3 loop spans 13 amino acids. Unique molecular identifiers were incorporated during preparation of the TCRbeta library. TCRdb re-analysed the PCR reads in MiXCR, keeping a single row per CDR3 protein. The sample shows about 300,000 distinct CDR3 sequences, 6.5% to 9% of them seen only once. The receptor's source is a female patient between 2 and 10 years old who had a stem cell transplant for Fanconi anemia, so the T cells may come from the graft donor. The chain uses TRBV3-1 and TRBJ2-1, with D uncertain. The material sequenced was peripheral blood, taken 360 days after TCRalphabeta/CD19-depleted stem cell transplant. The CDR3 nucleotides read TGTGCCAGCAGCCCGACCGTCTACAATGAGCAGTTCTTC. Translation gives CASSPTVYNEQFF.